This T cell receptor beta chain was found in a study of T cell clusters in autoimmune cytopenias. About the study: Healthy donor controls had a mean age of around 57 years and median age of approximately 60 years. Study-wide results and caveats: Comparing secondary cytopenia with chronic lymphocytic leukemia showed no cluster-lack signature, apparently masked by lymphoma repertoire. No experiment has yet validated the function of the T cell clusters defined in silico.

TRB was amplified from about 250 ng of peripheral blood genomic DNA per sample. Regarding this clonotype: No antigen is known for it.

One tube held mixed TRB-A and TRB-B primer pools for touch-down PCR. TCRdb re-called the multiplex PCR reads; one entry per CDR3 protein, DNA not given. The sample holds over 6,000 distinct CDR3 sequences. The germline CDR1 and CDR2 sequences are MNHNS and SASEGT. CDR3 length equals 19 residues. These data were likewise used in another study, on T cell repertoires in aging, cancer and after chemotherapy.

The rearrangement links TRBV6-1 to TRBJ2-2; TCRdb outputs TRBD2, but without DNA this stays unchecked. This receptor was identified in a human donor in good health. The sequencing sample was made of peripheral blood. CDR3 residues: CASSEFGGGAGRDTGELFF.